Below are 17 T cell receptor beta chains sequenced from a single sample in a study of PD-1 blockade in classical Hodgkin lymphoma (dated by TCRdb to the early 2020s). The sample's time point label is to be understood as: cycle 1 day 1 (C1D1), immediately before nivolumab initiation. Every trial patient had relapsed after autologous stem cell transplantation, and cohorts A, B and C differed in prior brentuximab vedotin exposure. Magnetic negative selection with a Miltenyi CD8+ T cell isolation kit was used to purify CD8+ T cells from thawed PBMCs. Library method: the immunoSEQ multiplex PCR assay. TCRdb holds this immuneACCESS table with in-frame rearrangements only. Some clones are missing; in checked studies, unresolved V genes explain under half, and the rest has no known cause. Within this sample are over 25,000 clones, with about 91% of them counted one time only. Less than 7.5% of the sample is taken by the ten largest.

Sample: CD8+ T cells from blood, taken at baseline. The receptors come from a human donor with classical Hodgkin lymphoma.

The rearrangement joins TRBV7-2 to TRBJ1-1; D is unclear. Germline V lookup: CDR1 SGHTA, CDR2 FQGNSA. Deletions cut 2 bases from V and 1 base from J, with 14 bases between. This CDR3 spans 16 amino acids. CDR3 DNA sequence: TGTGCCAGCAGCTTAAATCGGTTCCAGAGGAACACTGAAGCTTTCTTT. Translating it yields CASSLNRFQRNTEAFF. The full variable domain, in which reference TRBV7-2 and TRBJ1-1 provide the parts outside the CDR3, is GAGVSQSPSNKVTEKGKDVELRCDPISGHTALYWYRQSLGQGLEFLIYFQGNSAPDKSGLPSDRFSAERTGGSVSTLTIQRTQQEDSAVYLCASSLNRFQRNTEAFFGQGTRLTVV.

V is TRBV30 and J is TRBJ1-1; D unclear. The ends were cut back, 3 bases at V and 9 bases at J, with 32 bases in the middle. The CDR3 covers 18 residues. CDR1 GTSNPN and CDR2 SVGIG come from the germline V gene (reference sequence). The CDR3 DNA sequence: TGTGCCTGGAGCCCCCCGTGGACCAGTCGGGTGGGGTTCTCCCAAGCTTTCTTT. This translates into CAWSPPWTSRVGFSQAFF.

This clone is a singleton in its sample. This rearrangement joins TRBV13 to TRBJ2-7; the D gene could be TRBD1 or TRBD2 (6 bases each). There are 13 residues in the CDR3. V lost 9 bases and J lost 6, with 18 bases in between. The germline V gene has CDR1 PRHDT and CDR2 FYEKMQ (reference sequence). The CDR3 DNA reads as TGTGCCAGTGGGGGGCAGGGTTCCCTCGAGCAGTACTTC. Encoded protein: CASGGQGSLEQYF. Combining the CDR3 with reference TRBV13 and TRBJ2-7 gives the whole variable domain AAGVIQSPRHLIKEKRETATLKCYPIPRHDTVYWYQQGPGQDPQFLISFYEKMQSDKGSIPDRFSAQQFSDYHSELNMSSLELGDSALYFCASGGQGSLEQYFGPGTRLTVT.

This clone was seen once. The gene calls are TRBV28 and TRBJ1-5; TRBD1 might be the D (6 bases). Trimming left V 8 bases short and J 6 bases short, with 20 bases between. The CDR3 runs 15 residues. Germline V gives CDR1 MDHEN, CDR2 SYDVKM. The CDR3 spells CASSGATGRSQPQHF. The DNA for the CDR3 is TGTGCCAGCTCTGGAGCTACAGGGCGTAGTCAGCCCCAGCATTTT.

The chain has TRBV9 and TRBJ1-2; D is ambiguous. Trimming left V 3 bases short and J 7 bases short, with 16 bases between. The CDR3 spans 14 residues. The germline CDR1 and CDR2 sequences are SGDLS and YYNGEE. The CDR3 nucleotides read TGTGCCAGCAGCGCAAATTCAGCCCCTAGTGGCTACACCTTC. This sequence encodes CASSANSAPSGYTF.

V gene TRBV5-1 combines with J gene TRBJ1-1; maybe TRBD1 (5 bases). Germline V gene lookup returns CDR1 SGHRS and CDR2 YFSETQ. The CDR3 is made up of 18 amino acids. Trimming took 0 bases from V and 1 from J, leaving 19 bases between them. CDR3 amino acids: CASSLAFTSTAGNTEAFF. The CDR3 DNA reads as TGCGCCAGCAGCTTGGCCTTCACCTCGACAGCGGGGAACACTGAAGCTTTCTTT.

J is TRBJ2-7 and V is TRBV4-1; tentative D call: TRBD2 (5 bases). The CDR3 runs to 12 residues. CDR1 MGHRA and CDR2 YSYEKL come from the germline V gene. V was shortened by 4 bases and J by 3 bases, with 7 bases between the two germline ends. CDR3 DNA: TGCGCCAGCAGCCGAGGGCTCTACGAGCAGTACTTC. Translation gives CASSRGLYEQYF.

The rearrangement links TRBV5-8 to TRBJ2-7, with 11 positions matching TRBD2. Germline V gene data show CDR1 as SGHTS and CDR2 as YDEGEE. Losses at the gene ends were 4 bases for V and 6 bases for J; bases not matched to a gene: 12. CDR3 length: 16 amino acids. This chain's CDR3 is CASSLIPGLAAPEQYF. Written as DNA, the CDR3 is TGTGCCAGCAGCCTTATTCCGGGACTAGCGGCGCCCGAGCAGTACTTC.

This rearrangement joins TRBV25-1 to TRBJ2-3; D call uncertain. Germline values: CDR1 MGHDK, CDR2 SYGVNS. V was shortened by 2 bases and J by 4 bases, with 4 bases between the two germline ends. The CDR3 sequence is 12 residues long. CDR3 nucleotide sequence: TGTGCCAGCAGTGAAGGTCCAGATACGCAGTATTTT. Its protein is CASSEGPDTQYF.

The rearrangement links TRBV9 to TRBJ2-1, with D maybe TRBD2 (7 bases). V gave up 4 bases and J gave up 0 bases, with 14 bases separating them. CDR1 and CDR2 from the germline V gene are SGDLS and YYNGEE. The CDR3 sequence is 16 residues long. The CDR3 region is CASSQTGGLSYNEQFF. Here the CDR3 DNA reads TGTGCCAGCAGCCAGACGGGGGGCCTCTCCTACAATGAGCAGTTCTTC.

This clone appeared once. V usage is TRBV6-1 and J usage is TRBJ2-1; D unresolved. Trimming removed 1 base at V and 4 bases at J, with 11 bases between. The V gene's germline CDR1 is MNHNS and CDR2 SASEGT. This CDR3 spans 15 amino acids. CDR3: CASSEDTAGYNEQFF. As DNA, the CDR3 is TGTGCCAGCAGTGAAGATACAGCAGGATACAATGAGCAGTTCTTC.

V and J are TRBV28 and TRBJ1-2, with 9 bases identical to TRBD1. V lost 3 bases and J lost 8; bases outside the gene matches: 4. Germline lookup yields CDR1 MDHEN and CDR2 SYDVKM. The CDR3 consists of 13 residues. The CDR3 DNA follows: TGTGCCAGCAGTTTCTGGACAGGGGAAGGCTACACCTTC. This gives the protein CASSFWTGEGYTF.

The chain is built from TRBV9 and TRBJ2-3, with D perhaps matching TRBD2 (6 bases). The V end was cut by 0 bases, the J end by 5 bases, with 13 bases between. The CDR3 is 15 amino acids. Germline V gene data show CDR1 as SGDLS and CDR2 as YYNGEE. The CDR3 nucleotides are TGTGCCAGCAGCGTAGCGGCAGGGAGGATAGATACGCAGTATTTT. Residues: CASSVAAGRIDTQYF.

The chain is built from TRBV19 and TRBJ2-7; the D is unclear. Germline loops: CDR1 LNHDA, CDR2 SQIVND (reference sequence). The V end was cut by 4 bases, the J end by 0 bases, with 10 bases between. The CDR3 totals 14 residues. The CDR3 loop reads CASSSVGASYEQYF. The CDR3 bases are TGTGCCAGTAGTAGCGTGGGTGCCTCCTACGAGCAGTACTTC.

CDR3 sequence (DNA): TGTGCCAGCAGCTCACACGAGTCCCCATTTAGCACCTACGAGCAGTACTTC. This sequence encodes CASSSHESPFSTYEQYF. The chain couples TRBV7-2 to TRBJ2-7; D is uncertain. V lost 4 bases to trimming and J lost 2 bases, with 21 bases between them. Germline assignment: CDR1 SGHTA and CDR2 FQGNSA. This CDR3 comprises 17 residues.

The chain couples TRBV12-5 to TRBJ2-1; TRBD2 agrees at 9 bases. The CDR3 sequence is 16 residues long. Germline V gives CDR1 LGHNT, CDR2 FRNRAP. The V and J ends lost 5 bases and 3 bases, in that order; junction bases with no gene match: 8. For the CDR3, the DNA is TGTGCTAGTGGTCCGGGTAGCGGGAGTGTCTACAATGAGCAGTTCTTC. Translation gives CASGPGSGSVYNEQFF. The whole variable domain, filled in from reference TRBV12-5 and TRBJ2-1, reads DARVTQTPRHKVTEMGQEVTMRCQPILGHNTVFWYRQTMMQGLELLAYFRNRAPLDDSGMPKDRFSAEMPDATLATLKIQPSEPRDSAVYFCASGPGSGSVYNEQFFGPGTRLTVL.

This chain connects TRBV4-1 to TRBJ1-6, with D unclear. Trimming removed 0 bases at V and 11 bases at J, with 5 bases between. The CDR3 spans 12 residues. Germline V lookup: CDR1 MGHRA, CDR2 YSYEKL. CDR3 sequence: CASSQEGTPLHF. In nucleotides, the CDR3 is TGCGCCAGCAGCCAAGAAGGGACACCCCTCCACTTT.